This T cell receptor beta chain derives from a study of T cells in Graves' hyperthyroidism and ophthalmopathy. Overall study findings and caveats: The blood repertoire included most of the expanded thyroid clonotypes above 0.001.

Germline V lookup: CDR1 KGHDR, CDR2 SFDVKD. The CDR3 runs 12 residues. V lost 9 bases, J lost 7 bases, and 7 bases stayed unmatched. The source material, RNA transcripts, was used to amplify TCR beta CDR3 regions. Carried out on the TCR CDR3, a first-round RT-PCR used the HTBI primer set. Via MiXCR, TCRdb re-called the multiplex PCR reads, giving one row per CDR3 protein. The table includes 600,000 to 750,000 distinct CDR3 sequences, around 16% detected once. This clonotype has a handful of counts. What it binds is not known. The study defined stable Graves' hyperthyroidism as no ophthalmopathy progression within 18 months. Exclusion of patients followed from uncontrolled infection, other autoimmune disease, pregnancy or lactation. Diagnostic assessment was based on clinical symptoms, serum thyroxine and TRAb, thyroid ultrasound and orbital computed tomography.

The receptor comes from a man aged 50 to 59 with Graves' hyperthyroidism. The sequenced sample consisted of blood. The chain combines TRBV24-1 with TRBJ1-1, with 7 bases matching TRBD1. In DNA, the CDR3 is TGTGCCACCTCAGGGGGGTCTTATGAAGCTTTCTTT. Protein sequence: CATSGGSYEAFF.